Presented here are 3 T cell receptor beta chains from one specimen sequenced in a study of identical twins. Each CDR3 protein is one row after TCRdb ran MiXCR on the 5' RACE reads. The table shows 510,000 or so distinct CDR3 sequences, with over 12% occurring only once. The sample was also linked to a second study, of yellow fever vaccine responses in identical twins.

Sequenced material: CD4+ T cells sorted from blood. All receptors derive from a woman aged 18 to 35 in good health.

V usage is TRBV15 and J usage is TRBJ2-5; 12 nucleotides line up with TRBD2. Germline V gives CDR1 LNHNV, CDR2 YYDKDF (reference sequence). The ends lost 3 bases at V and 2 bases at J; junction bases unmatched: 7. The CDR3 loop spans 17 amino acids. The CDR3 loop reads CATSSGLAGTLQETQYF. The CDR3 DNA reads TGTGCCACCAGCAGTGGACTAGCGGGAACCCTTCAAGAGACCCAGTACTTC. Using reference TRBV15 and TRBJ2-5 for the parts outside the CDR3, the full variable domain is DAMVIQNPRYQVTQFGKPVTLSCSQTLNHNVMYWYQQKSSQAPKLLFHYYDKDFNNEADTPDNFQSRRPNTSFCFLDIRSPGLGDTAMYLCATSSGLAGTLQETQYFGPGTRLLVL.

The chain links TRBV7-3 to TRBJ2-1, with 8 bases fitting TRBD2. Trimming cost V 1 base and J 9 bases; bases outside gene matches: 8. The CDR3 totals 15 residues. CDR1 and CDR2 from the germline V gene are SGHTA and FQGTGA. The CDR3 coding sequence is TGTGCCAGCAGCTTAAAAAGCGGGAGTTCGGGTGAGCAGTTCTTC. It codes for CASSLKSGSSGEQFF.

This clonotype was seen a few times. This sequence joins TRBV11-2 and TRBJ2-3; TRBD2 is a possible D gene (6 bases). The germline gives CDR1 SGHAT, CDR2 FQNNGV. V was cut by 5 bases and J by 7 bases, with 19 bases left in between. The CDR3 runs 15 residues. This CDR3 is CASSPGLTRTNTQYF. The DNA for the CDR3 is TGTGCCAGCAGCCCGGGACTGACTAGGACGAATACGCAGTATTTT.